These 16 T cell receptor beta chains share one sample of origin, sequenced in a study of control samples from healthy donors and cancer patients. Sequencing used immunoSEQ multiplex PCR; TCRdb keeps in-frame clones, though not all of them. The table lists some 130,000 clones, over 85% of them singletons. Sequencing input: blood. All receptors derive from a man aged 18 to 29 in good health.

This clone was seen a single time. The V call is TRBV27, the J call TRBJ2-3, with D unclear. V gave up 6 bases and J gave up 3 bases, with 10 bases separating them. Germline V gene sequence: CDR1 MNHEY, CDR2 SMNVEV (reference sequence). There are 13 residues in the CDR3. The CDR3 DNA is TGTGCCAGCAGCCCATTTGGGACAGATACGCAGTATTTT. It translates to CASSPFGTDTQYF.

CDR3 residues: CASTDPQGSGKAFF. The CDR3 bases are TGCGCCAGCACGGACCCGCAGGGTAGTGGAAAAGCTTTCTTT. The rearrangement uses TRBV5-1 and TRBJ1-1; perhaps TRBD1 as D (5 bases). Germline-derived CDR1 and CDR2 are SGHRS and YFSETQ. There are 14 residues in the CDR3. V was clipped by 6 bases and J by 9 bases, with 21 bases between them.

The chain combines TRBV4-1 with TRBJ2-7, with D perhaps being TRBD1 or TRBD2 (5 bases each). The germline V gene encodes CDR1 MGHRA and CDR2 YSYEKL. V lost 0 bases and J 2 bases, leaving 11 bases between the germline ends. This CDR3 is 15 amino acids long. The CDR3 reads CASSQDWGIAYEQYF. CDR3 nucleotides: TGCGCCAGCAGCCAAGATTGGGGGATCGCCTACGAGCAGTACTTC.

The chain employs TRBV11-1 and TRBJ2-4, with D perhaps matching TRBD1 (6 bases). This CDR3 contains 14 residues. Germline V CDR1 and CDR2: SGHAT, FQDESV (reference sequence). V was clipped by 5 bases and J by 5 bases, with 13 bases between them. The CDR3 spells CASSNRGQENIQYF. The CDR3 bases are TGTGCCAGCAGCAACCGGGGACAAGAAAACATTCAGTACTTC.

This clone was observed once. The genes are TRBV5-4 and TRBJ2-3; D is possibly TRBD2 (5 bases). V was clipped by 3 bases and J by 6 bases, with 11 bases between them. Germline values: CDR1 SGHNT, CDR2 YYREEE (reference sequence). The CDR3 spans 13 residues. CDR3: CASSWRAGDTQYF. CDR3 nucleotides: TGTGCCAGCAGCTGGCGGGCGGGCGATACGCAGTATTTT.

This clone was detected once. One end of the junction is discordant with germline, which a read error may explain. Other DNA sequences of this sample code for an identical CDR3. V is TRBV14 and J is TRBJ2-2; D might be TRBD2 (7 bases). Germline lookup yields CDR1 SGHDN and CDR2 FVKESK. The CDR3 has 15 amino acids. For the CDR3, the DNA is TGCGCCAGCAGCCCAAGGGCGGGGGCTACCGGGGAGCTGTTTTTT. It is translated as CASSPRAGATGELFF.

Notes on this clone: Other nucleotide sequences from this sample produce the same CDR3. The CDR3 reads CASSLGPHTDTQYF. For the CDR3, the DNA is TGTGCCAGCAGCTTAGGGCCCCACACGGATACGCAGTATTTT. The chain couples TRBV5-4 to TRBJ2-3; no clear D gene. CDR3 length equals 14 residues. Between the trimmed V and J ends, which lost 2 bases and 6 bases, there was a span of 13 bases. Germline loops: CDR1 SGHNT, CDR2 YYREEE (reference sequence).

V gene TRBV12-5 combines with J gene TRBJ1-1; D call uncertain. The V gene lost 6 bases and the J gene lost 5 bases, with 22 bases spanning the gap. CDR3 length: 16 amino acids. CDR1 and CDR2 from the germline V gene are LGHNT and FRNRAP. As DNA, the CDR3 is TGTGCTAGTGGAAGACTGGGCTATCCTACGGGGACTGAAGCTTTCTTT. Translated: CASGRLGYPTGTEAFF.

This chain joins TRBV11-2 and TRBJ1-2; D possibly corresponds to TRBD1 (5 bases). The germline V gene has CDR1 SGHAT and CDR2 FQNNGV. The V and J ends lost 5 bases and 3 bases respectively, with 19 bases between them. The CDR3 totals 16 residues. CDR3 bases: TGTGCCAGCAGCCCTATAAACAGGAACGCAGACTATGGCTACACCTTC. This codes for CASSPINRNADYGYTF.

V is TRBV3-1 (or the pseudogene TRBV3-2) and J is TRBJ2-3, with D possibly being TRBD2 (6 bases). V was trimmed by 0 bases and J by 10 bases, leaving 14 bases between them. This CDR3 comprises 14 residues. Germline V gene data show CDR1 as LGHDT and CDR2 as YNNKEL (reference sequence). CDR3 loop: CASSQESAGTAQYF. The CDR3 nucleotides are TGTGCCAGCAGCCAAGAGTCTGCGGGGACGGCGCAGTATTTT.

The V gene is TRBV2, the J gene TRBJ2-7, with 7 bases matching TRBD2. Germline CDR1 is SNHLY and CDR2 is FYNNEI. The CDR3 runs 13 residues. The junction had 1 base not matched to a gene; V was cut back by 3 bases and J by 2 bases. The CDR3 protein is CASSETSTYEQYF. The CDR3 coding sequence is TGTGCCAGCAGTGAGACTAGCACCTACGAGCAGTACTTC.

The chain combines TRBV7-9 with TRBJ2-7; 10 positions agree with TRBD1. Germline V gives CDR1 SEHNR, CDR2 FQNEAQ (reference sequence). The CDR3 is 14 residues long. J was trimmed by 2 bases and V by 3 bases; bases with no gene match: 1. This CDR3 reads CASSFGTGAYEQYF. CDR3 DNA sequence: TGTGCCAGCAGCTTTGGGACAGGGGCCTACGAGCAGTACTTC.

This chain joins TRBV7-9 and TRBJ2-6; D uncertain. Germline lookup yields CDR1 SEHNR and CDR2 FQNEAQ (reference sequence). The CDR3 totals 12 residues. The germline V and J ends were trimmed by 6 bases and 4 bases, with 4 bases remaining between them. The CDR3 nucleotides are TGTGCCAGCAGAGGGGGGGCCAACGTCCTGACTTTC. It encodes CASRGGANVLTF. The whole variable domain, remainder taken from reference TRBV7-9 and TRBJ2-6, is DTGVSQNPRHKITKRGQNVTFRCDPISEHNRLYWYRQTLGQGPEFLTYFQNEAQLEKSRLLSDRFSAERPKGSFSTLEIQRTEQGDSAMYLCASRGGANVLTFGAGSRLTVL.

Comment on this clone: In the same sample, other DNA sequences code for this CDR3. This chain connects TRBV5-6 to TRBJ2-6; a possible D gene is TRBD1 (5 bases). Between the trimmed V and J ends, which lost 4 bases and 4 bases, there was a span of 12 bases. Germline V CDR1 and CDR2: SGHDT, YYEEEE. The CDR3 is 15 amino acids. CDR3 loop: CASSPGIGGANVLTF. CDR3 DNA sequence: TGTGCCAGCAGCCCAGGGATTGGGGGGGCCAACGTCCTGACTTTC.

The chain employs TRBV9 and TRBJ2-3; the match to TRBD2 covers 8 bases. With 0 bases clipped from V and 1 base from J, the junction kept 10 bases outside the gene matches. The CDR3 consists of 18 residues. Germline V gene sequence: CDR1 SGDLS, CDR2 YYNGEE. The CDR3 DNA is TGTGCCAGCAGCGTAGATCTTCCCAGCGGGGGACGCACAGATACGCAGTATTTT. Amino acid sequence: CASSVDLPSGGRTDTQYF.

This clone was detected once. The CDR3 loop reads CASSDQGQNTEAFF. The CDR3 nucleotides read TGTGCCAGCAGTGACCAGGGACAGAACACTGAAGCTTTCTTT. V usage is TRBV25-1 and J usage is TRBJ1-1; D possibly corresponds to TRBD1 (6 bases). In germline, CDR1 is MGHDK, CDR2 SYGVNS. The CDR3 runs to 14 residues. Trimming removed 3 bases from V and 1 base from J, with 9 bases in between. The full variable domain, in which reference TRBV25-1 and TRBJ1-1 provide the parts outside the CDR3, is EADIYQTPRYLVIGTGKKITLECSQTMGHDKMYWYQQDPGMELHLIHYSYGVNSTEKGDLSSESTVSRIRTEHFPLTLESARPSHTSQYLCASSDQGQNTEAFFGQGTRLTVV.